The 24 T cell receptor beta chains presented below share a single source sample, sequenced in a study of blood T cell repertoires in COVID-19. This table comes from immunoSEQ multiplex PCR, and its TCRdb copy is limited to in-frame clones, with some not included. This sample yields 130,000 to 150,000 clones, of which roughly 88% are seen a single time; 1.7% belongs to the top ten. Sequences were obtained from peripheral blood. The origin of the receptors is a woman between 45 and 60 years old with acute or convalescent COVID-19.

The CDR3 region has the DNA TGTGCCAGCAGCGTACCCCGTATGGGGCATGGAAACATTCAGTACTTC. Translated, it gives CASSVPRMGHGNIQYF. The V call is TRBV9, the J call TRBJ2-4, with D possibly TRBD1 on 5 matching bases. The CDR3 totals 16 residues. From germline, CDR1 is SGDLS and CDR2 YYNGEE. Trimming left V 1 base short and J 6 bases short, with 17 bases between. The complete variable domain, with remaining parts taken from reference TRBV9 and TRBJ2-4, reads DSGVTQTPKHLITATGQRVTLRCSPRSGDLSVYWYQQSLDQGLQFLIQYYNGEERAKGNILERFSAQQFPDLHSELNLSSLELGDSALYFCASSVPRMGHGNIQYFGAGTRLSVL.

The chain links TRBV30 to TRBJ1-6, with 9 bases lining up with TRBD1. Germline V gene sequence: CDR1 GTSNPN, CDR2 SVGIG (reference sequence). The CDR3 has 14 residues. With 8 bases clipped from V and 0 bases from J, the junction kept 2 bases outside the gene matches. CDR3 DNA: TGTGCCACGGACAGGGGCTCCTATAATTCACCCCTCCACTTT. The encoded protein is CATDRGSYNSPLHF.

This rearrangement joins TRBV5-6 to TRBJ1-6; TRBD1 might be the D (6 bases). This CDR3 region has 14 residues. Germline V gene lookup returns CDR1 SGHDT and CDR2 YYEEEE. V dropped 1 base and J dropped 10 bases, with 12 bases sitting between them. CDR3 protein: CASSLWGGGSPLHF. CDR3 DNA sequence: TGTGCCAGCAGCTTGTGGGGGGGCGGATCACCCCTCCACTTT.

The rearrangement links TRBV2 to TRBJ1-3; D perhaps matches TRBD1 (6 bases). Looked up from germline, CDR1 is SNHLY and CDR2 is FYNNEI. There are 13 residues in the CDR3. Deletions cut 7 bases from V and 0 bases from J, with 7 bases between. CDR3 residues: CASKGDSGNTIYF. The CDR3 DNA is TGTGCCAGCAAGGGGGACTCTGGAAACACCATATATTTT.

V usage is TRBV5-1 and J usage is TRBJ2-1, with 7 bases aligning to TRBD2. The CDR3 is 16 amino acids. V lost 0 bases, J lost 8 bases, and 11 bases stayed unmatched. The germline V gene has CDR1 SGHRS and CDR2 YFSETQ. In DNA form, the CDR3 reads TGCGCCAGCAGCTTGGTACGCGGGGGAGGGCCATATGAGCAGTTCTTC. Its translation: CASSLVRGGGPYEQFF.

The rearrangement joins TRBV7-6 to TRBJ1-3; 8 nucleotides align to TRBD1. Trimming at V came to 4 bases and at J to 2 bases, leaving 4 bases not matched to a gene. In germline, CDR1 is SGHVS, CDR2 FNYEAQ. The CDR3 is 15 residues long. The CDR3 DNA follows: TGTGCCAGCAGCTCCTCGGACAGGGCTGGAAACACCATATATTTT. It translates to CASSSSDRAGNTIYF.

The chain employs TRBV21-1 and TRBJ2-2; no check of the table's D call, TRBD1, against the DNA was made. TRBV21-1 is given as a pseudogene. The CDR3 contains 19 residues. Here the CDR3 reads CASSKVPGSRVEMTGELFF. The CDR3, as DNA: TGTGCCAGCAGCAAAGTCCCAGGCAGCAGAGTTGAGATGACCGGGGAGCTGTTTTTT.

The V and J genes are TRBV3-1 (or the pseudogene TRBV3-2) and TRBJ2-7; D might be TRBD2 (5 bases). Trimming removed 4 bases at V and 2 bases at J, with 12 bases between. Germline V lookup: CDR1 LGHDT, CDR2 YNNKEL (reference sequence). The CDR3 spans 14 residues. The CDR3, as DNA: TGTGCCAGCAGCCTAGGAAGCGGTCCCTACGAGCAGTACTTC. Amino acids: CASSLGSGPYEQYF.

This chain links TRBV15 with TRBJ2-3; TRBD2 agrees at 7 bases. This CDR3 region has 17 residues. With 1 base clipped from V and 7 bases from J, the junction kept 14 bases outside the gene matches. CDR1 is LNHNV, CDR2 YYDKDF, per germline (reference sequence). Written as DNA, the CDR3 is TGTGCCACCAGCAGAGTCGCAGCGGGGTATTCCCAGCATACGCAGTATTTT. This encodes CATSRVAAGYSQHTQYF.

The chain recombines TRBV5-6 with TRBJ2-1; 8 nucleotides line up with TRBD1. The V segment lost 0 bases and the J segment 14 bases; nucleotides outside the gene matches: 13. The CDR3 has 15 residues. Germline CDR1 reads SGHDT; CDR2 reads YYEEEE. The CDR3 loop is CASSLGRRDRPYKFF. As DNA, the CDR3 is TGTGCCAGCAGCTTGGGTCGTCGGGACAGGCCCTACAAGTTCTTC.

This clone was counted at least ten times. The chain employs TRBV5-1 and TRBJ2-5; D not certain. CDR1 and CDR2 from the germline V gene are SGHRS and YFSETQ. The V end lost 6 bases, the J end lost 2 bases, and 5 bases lay between the germline ends. The CDR3 is made up of 11 amino acids. CDR3 DNA: TGCGCCAGCACCCTGCAAGAGACCCAGTACTTC. It is translated as CASTLQETQYF.

The rearrangement uses TRBV29-1 and TRBJ2-6; 7 nucleotides agree with TRBD2. This CDR3 region has 15 residues. V dropped 5 bases and J dropped 0; count of bases not matched to a gene: 4. CDR1 and CDR2 (germline): SQVTM, ANQGSEA. CDR3 DNA sequence: TGCAGCGTTTTTGGGGGGGACTCTGGGGCCAACGTCCTGACTTTC. Translating it yields CSVFGGDSGANVLTF.

This clone turned up a few times. V and J are TRBV2 and TRBJ1-5; D call uncertain. Trimming stripped 6 bases from V and 6 bases from J, with 15 bases between. The CDR3 has 14 residues. Per germline, CDR1 SNHLY and CDR2 FYNNEI. The CDR3 loop reads CASRGMRGGQPQHF. In DNA form, the CDR3 reads TGTGCCAGCAGGGGGATGCGGGGAGGTCAGCCCCAGCATTTT.

This chain joins TRBV5-3 and TRBJ1-1; D unresolved. TRBV5-3 is placed among ORFs of uncertain function. V was clipped by 5 bases and J by 1 base, with 3 bases between them. CDR3 length equals 11 residues. CDR3 in DNA: TGTGCCAGAAGTCGGAACACTGAAGCTTTCTTT. Residues: CARSRNTEAFF.

The chain couples TRBV15 to TRBJ1-5, with D unclear. Germline CDR1 and CDR2: LNHNV and YYDKDF (reference sequence). The ends were cut back, 0 bases at V and 6 bases at J, with 12 bases in the middle. The CDR3 runs to 15 residues. The CDR3 DNA is TGTGCCACCAGCAGAGATTGGGAGCCCAGTCAGCCCCAGCATTTT. It translates to CATSRDWEPSQPQHF.

This chain uses TRBV27 with TRBJ1-6, with 7 bases aligning to TRBD1. V trimming: 5 bases; J trimming: 6 bases; junction bases outside the gene matches: 10. Germline V gives CDR1 MNHEY, CDR2 SMNVEV (reference sequence). The CDR3 is made up of 16 amino acids. The CDR3 protein is CASSPSLGTVNSPLHF. The CDR3 DNA follows: TGTGCCAGCAGTCCGAGCCTGGGGACAGTTAATTCACCCCTCCACTTT.

The CDR3 loop reads CASSGGPPGYPYNEQFF. DNA of the CDR3: TGTGCCAGCAGTGGGGGGCCGCCCGGATACCCCTACAATGAGCAGTTCTTC. The chain recombines TRBV25-1 with TRBJ2-1; D is perhaps TRBD1 (6 bases). Germline assignment: CDR1 MGHDK and CDR2 SYGVNS. Trimming pared 4 bases from V and 2 bases from J, leaving 18 bases between. The CDR3 loop spans 17 amino acids.

This clone was recorded a few times. V and J are TRBV30 and TRBJ1-5, with D uncertain. V was shortened by 4 bases and J by 1 base, with 8 bases between the two germline ends. CDR3 size: 13 residues. In germline, CDR1 is GTSNPN, CDR2 SVGIG (reference sequence). The CDR3 sequence: CAWNGESNQPQHF. CDR3 bases: TGTGCCTGGAATGGGGAGAGCAATCAGCCCCAGCATTTT.

The chain employs TRBV6-5 and TRBJ2-7, with D possibly matching TRBD2 (6 bases). CDR1 and CDR2 (germline): MNHEY, SVGAGI. V shed 6 bases and J shed 4 bases, with 19 bases lying between them. The CDR3 totals 15 residues. CDR3 amino acids: CASRGDSGTSYEQYF. The DNA of the CDR3 is TGTGCCAGCAGGGGGGACTCGGGGACCTCTTACGAGCAGTACTTC.

The V gene is TRBV4-2, the J gene TRBJ2-7; the D is unclear. The CDR3 loop spans 15 amino acids. Germline CDR1 LGHNA, CDR2 YNFKEQ. Between the trimmed V and J ends, which lost 0 bases and 0 bases, there was a span of 9 bases. The CDR3 here is CASSQDFQNSYEQYF. CDR3 sequence (DNA): TGTGCCAGCAGCCAAGATTTCCAAAACTCCTACGAGCAGTACTTC.

This clone occurred a few times. The V call is TRBV9, the J call TRBJ2-3; a weak D match, TRBD2 (6 bases). The germline gives CDR1 SGDLS, CDR2 YYNGEE. Trimming took 4 bases from V and 1 from J, leaving 19 bases between them. The CDR3 sequence is 17 residues long. Here the CDR3 reads CASSLGGLMTGTDTQYF. CDR3 nucleotide sequence: TGTGCCAGCAGCCTGGGGGGACTGATGACAGGCACAGATACGCAGTATTTT.

The V gene is TRBV25-1, the J gene TRBJ2-7; 8 bases map to TRBD1. V lost 1 base and J lost 1; bases outside the gene matches: 12. Germline CDR1 is MGHDK and CDR2 is SYGVNS. This CDR3 has 18 amino acids. In nucleotides, the CDR3 is TGTGCCAGCAGTGAATTCGGACAGGGCCCTCGGGGTTCCTACGAGCAGTACTTC. As protein: CASSEFGQGPRGSYEQYF.

The V and J genes are TRBV10-3 and TRBJ2-5; D gene uncertain. This CDR3 is built from 13 residues. Germline CDR1 reads ENHRY; CDR2 reads SYGVKD. Trimming pared 0 bases from V and 9 bases from J, leaving 11 bases between. The CDR3 sequence is CAISESVGEAQYF. The CDR3 coding sequence is TGTGCCATCAGTGAGTCGGTCGGCGAGGCCCAGTACTTC.

CDR3 DNA: TGTGCCAGCAGTCCTGGACAGGGGGCTAACTATGGCTACACCTTC. Protein product: CASSPGQGANYGYTF. V gene TRBV28 combines with J gene TRBJ1-2, with TRBD1 matching over 10 bases. In germline, CDR1 is MDHEN, CDR2 SYDVKM. Trimming took 5 bases from V and 0 from J; bases not matched to a gene: 3. The CDR3 length is 15 residues.